These 6 T cell receptor beta chains were sequenced from one sample in a study of CD8+ T cells in alopecia areata. Treatment specified: oral pan-JAK inhibitor, 5-10 mg twice daily. TCR sequencing used cDNA made by reverse transcription of extracted RNA. The table came from immunoSEQ multiplex PCR; TCRdb's copy has only in-frame clones and leaves some out. The data contain about 140,000 clones, 82% of them seen just once; the ten biggest clones take up 20% to 30%. The material was CD8+ T cells sorted from blood, obtained at week 4, from a patient treated with tofacitinib. The origin of the receptors is a human donor with alopecia areata.

V and J are TRBV7-2 and TRBJ2-5; D may be TRBD2 (6 bases). V gave up 2 bases and J gave up 0 bases, with 10 bases separating them. The germline V gene encodes CDR1 SGHTA and CDR2 FQGNSA. This CDR3 comprises 15 residues. As DNA, the CDR3 is TGTGCCAGCAGCTTAAGGGACTGGAACCAAGAGACCCAGTACTTC. Its translation is CASSLRDWNQETQYF.

This rearrangement joins TRBV7-9 to TRBJ1-1, with D tentatively TRBD1 (5 bases). V lost 4 bases, J lost 2 bases, and 23 bases lay in between. Per germline, CDR1 SEHNR and CDR2 FQNEAQ (reference sequence). The CDR3 runs 18 residues. This CDR3 is CASSSSRTLPALNTEAFF. CDR3 coding DNA: TGTGCCAGCAGCTCCAGCAGGACACTCCCAGCGTTAAACACTGAAGCTTTCTTT.

This chain joins TRBV7-6 and TRBJ2-5, with D unresolved. Per germline, CDR1 SGHVS and CDR2 FNYEAQ. The CDR3 is 12 amino acids. Trimming took 5 bases from V and 0 from J, leaving 4 bases between them. In DNA form, the CDR3 reads TGTGCCAGCAGCGTGTACCAAGAGACCCAGTACTTC. Protein product: CASSVYQETQYF.

The chain recombines TRBV5-1 with TRBJ2-7, with 9 nucleotides matching TRBD1. In germline, CDR1 is SGHRS, CDR2 YFSETQ. V trimming: 5 bases; J trimming: 2 bases; junction bases outside the gene matches: 5. The CDR3 sequence is 14 residues long. CDR3 protein: CASRYRQGAYEQYF. DNA of the CDR3: TGCGCCAGCAGATACCGACAGGGGGCCTACGAGCAGTACTTC. Complete variable domain (other parts from reference TRBV5-1 and TRBJ2-7): KAGVTQTPRYLIKTRGQQVTLSCSPISGHRSVSWYQQTPGQGLQFLFEYFSETQRNKGNFPGRFSGRQFSNSRSEMNVSTLELGDSALYLCASRYRQGAYEQYFGPGTRLTVT.

This clone was detected a few times. The chain carries TRBV10-3 and TRBJ2-7; D is unresolved. The CDR3 loop spans 13 amino acids. The germline V gene encodes CDR1 ENHRY and CDR2 SYGVKD. With 4 bases removed from V and 5 bases from J, the gap between germline ends came to 12 bases. In DNA form, the CDR3 reads TGTGCCATCAGTGCTCTTGGGCAGAACGAGCAGTACTTC. Translated: CAISALGQNEQYF.

V and J are TRBV7-6 and TRBJ1-1; D is unclear. V lost 4 bases, J lost 4 bases, and 13 bases lay in between. The CDR3 extends over 14 amino acids. Germline V gene data show CDR1 as SGHVS and CDR2 as FNYEAQ. CDR3 sequence reads: CASSSSSYPTEAFF. CDR3 in DNA: TGTGCCAGCAGCTCCTCATCATACCCCACTGAAGCTTTCTTT.